The 21 T cell receptor beta chains presented below share a single source sample, sequenced in a study of T cell changes during pregnancy in multiple sclerosis. This table comes from immunoSEQ multiplex PCR, and its TCRdb copy is limited to in-frame clones, with some not included. The data show tens of thousands of clones, about 85% seen once. Sequencing used CD4+ T cells from peripheral blood mononuclear cells, obtained in the third trimester of pregnancy. The receptors derive from a female donor with multiple sclerosis, enrolled in a pregnancy study.

V gene TRBV27 combines with J gene TRBJ1-2; 9 positions agree with TRBD1. V gave up 8 bases and J gave up 0 bases; unmatched junction bases: 19. CDR1 is MNHEY, CDR2 SMNVEV, per germline (reference sequence). CDR3 length equals 19 residues. CDR3 protein: CASGLKGQGIRFANYGYTF. The CDR3 DNA reads as TGTGCCAGCGGGCTAAAGGGACAGGGAATTAGGTTTGCTAACTATGGCTACACCTTC.

The J gene is TRBJ2-3, the V gene TRBV6-1; no firm D call. CDR3 length: 15 residues. Trimming stripped 6 bases from V and 2 bases from J, with 15 bases between. Germline CDR1 MNHNS, CDR2 SASEGT. CDR3 nucleotides: TGTGCCAGCAGCGGGTTAGCCCCCCTCACAGATACGCAGTATTTT. Residues: CASSGLAPLTDTQYF.

The chain links TRBV4-1 to TRBJ1-6, with TRBD1 matching 9 bases. The trim removed 0 bases at V and 10 bases at J, leaving 10 bases unmatched. This CDR3 spans 17 amino acids. The V gene's germline CDR1 is MGHRA and CDR2 YSYEKL. CDR3 in DNA: TGCGCCAGCAGCCAAGATTCCGACAGGGGGTCTGGATCACCCCTCCACTTT. Translating it yields CASSQDSDRGSGSPLHF.

The chain is built from TRBV18 and TRBJ1-2; D is undetermined. V was shortened by 3 bases and J by 2 bases, with 7 bases between the two germline ends. The CDR3 runs to 13 residues. CDR1 KGHSH and CDR2 LQKENI come from the germline V gene. CDR3 sequence reads: CASSPTENYGYTF. DNA of the CDR3: TGTGCCAGCTCACCCACGGAGAACTATGGCTACACCTTC.

The genes are TRBV6-7 and TRBJ2-7; 10 bases line up with TRBD2. TRBV6-7 is given ORF status, its function remaining uncertain. With V trimmed by 2 bases and J by 5 bases, 9 bases remained unmatched. This CDR3 comprises 16 residues. CDR3 loop: CASSYPQREGPHEQYF. Here the CDR3 DNA reads TGTGCCAGCAGTTACCCGCAGCGGGAGGGCCCCCACGAGCAGTACTTC.

The chain uses TRBV5-1 and TRBJ1-5, with TRBD1 matching 7 bases. This CDR3 is built from 15 residues. The V and J ends lost 0 bases and 0 bases, in that order; junction bases with no gene match: 0. Germline V gene data show CDR1 as SGHRS and CDR2 as YFSETQ. CDR3 DNA sequence: TGCGCCAGCAGCTTGGGGGACAGTAGCAATCAGCCCCAGCATTTT. This translates into CASSLGDSSNQPQHF.

To note about this clone: The same CDR3 arises from other DNA sequences in this sample as well. The genes are TRBV11-3 and TRBJ2-1; possibly TRBD1 for D (7 bases). The germline V and J ends were trimmed by 0 bases and 0 bases, with 15 bases remaining between them. The CDR3 loop spans 18 amino acids. CDR1 is SGHNT, CDR2 YENEEA, per germline. CDR3 sequence reads: CASSLDQGGSSSYNEQFF. The CDR3 region has the DNA TGTGCCAGCAGCTTAGATCAGGGGGGTTCGAGCTCCTACAATGAGCAGTTCTTC.

V is TRBV5-1 and J is TRBJ2-2; tentatively, D is TRBD2 (6 bases). The CDR3 totals 17 residues. V gave up 4 bases and J gave up 0 bases, with 16 bases separating them. CDR1 and CDR2 from the germline V gene are SGHRS and YFSETQ. The CDR3 coding sequence is TGCGCCAGCAGCAGATATCCAGGAGGGCCGAACACCGGGGAGCTGTTTTTT. Amino acid sequence: CASSRYPGGPNTGELFF.

The genes are TRBV18 and TRBJ1-1; D call uncertain. CDR3 length: 11 residues. Trimming took 3 bases from V and 7 from J, leaving 6 bases between them. In germline, CDR1 is KGHSH, CDR2 LQKENI. In DNA form, the CDR3 reads TGTGCCAGCTCACCCGAACTTGAAGCTTTCTTT. Protein: CASSPELEAFF.

This chain links TRBV5-1 with TRBJ2-2; 11 bases line up with TRBD2. From germline, CDR1 is SGHRS and CDR2 YFSETQ. The CDR3 is 16 residues long. Losses at the gene ends were 4 bases for V and 1 base for J; bases not matched to a gene: 3. CDR3 region: CASSVSGRENTGELFF. The CDR3 coding sequence is TGCGCCAGCAGCGTTAGCGGGAGGGAGAACACCGGGGAGCTGTTTTTT.

The chain carries TRBV5-6 and TRBJ2-7; 7 bases line up with TRBD1. The CDR3 length is 17 residues. Trimming took 3 bases from V and 1 from J; bases not matched to a gene: 13. Germline CDR1 reads SGHDT; CDR2 reads YYEEEE. Here the CDR3 reads CASSWLHLRDSSYEQYF. DNA of the CDR3: TGTGCCAGCAGCTGGTTACACCTCCGGGACAGTTCCTACGAGCAGTACTTC.

The V and J genes are TRBV9 and TRBJ2-5; TRBD2 matches at 8 bases. The CDR3 is 17 residues long. CDR1 SGDLS and CDR2 YYNGEE come from the germline V gene. The V gene end was trimmed by 3 bases and the J gene end by 5 bases; junction bases not matched to a gene: 15. The CDR3 spells CASSAKSSGSMVETQYF. CDR3 coding DNA: TGTGCCAGCAGCGCAAAGAGCAGCGGGAGTATGGTTGAGACCCAGTACTTC.

The V call is TRBV5-6, the J call TRBJ1-5, with TRBD1 matching 7 bases. This CDR3 has 14 residues. Germline V CDR1 and CDR2: SGHDT, YYEEEE. V lost 4 bases and J lost 4; bases outside the gene matches: 5. The CDR3: CASSRNRGNQPQHF. The CDR3 DNA follows: TGTGCCAGCAGCCGTAACAGGGGAAATCAGCCCCAGCATTTT.

CDR3 coding DNA: TGCAGTGTTCCGGGTGGCACTGAAGCTTTCTTT. This translates into CSVPGGTEAFF. The chain carries TRBV20-1 and TRBJ1-1; no clear D gene. The CDR3 length is 11 residues. Germline V gene lookup returns CDR1 DFQATT and CDR2 SNEGSKA (reference sequence). Trimming removed 7 bases at V and 4 bases at J, with 10 bases between.

This clone was observed a few times. The V gene is TRBV2, the J gene TRBJ1-6; perhaps TRBD1 as D (6 bases). V lost 3 bases, J lost 0 bases, and 6 bases lay in between. The CDR3 runs to 15 residues. Germline V lookup: CDR1 SNHLY, CDR2 FYNNEI. The CDR3 reads CASSEDSSYNSPLHF. CDR3 sequence (DNA): TGTGCCAGCAGTGAGGACAGCTCCTATAATTCACCCCTCCACTTT.

The rearrangement links TRBV6-5 to TRBJ2-4; possible D gene TRBD1, 5 bases. This CDR3 spans 16 amino acids. Looked up from germline, CDR1 is MNHEY and CDR2 is SVGAGI. The ends were cut back, 2 bases at V and 0 bases at J, with 11 bases in the middle. The CDR3 DNA is TGTGCCAGCAGTTACGGGGCAGGGCTAGCCAAAAACATTCAGTACTTC. Protein: CASSYGAGLAKNIQYF.

The V and J genes are TRBV29-1 and TRBJ2-7, with TRBD2 identical over 7 bases. The CDR3 sequence is 14 residues long. V gave up 6 bases and J gave up 2 bases; unmatched junction bases: 10. From germline, CDR1 is SQVTM and CDR2 ANQGSEA. CDR3 amino acids: CSVAGTSQTYEQYF. The CDR3 bases are TGCAGCGTAGCGGGGACCTCGCAGACCTACGAGCAGTACTTC.

The V call is TRBV4-1, the J call TRBJ2-3, with 12 nucleotides matching TRBD2. The CDR3 is 16 amino acids. The V segment lost 4 bases and the J segment 2 bases; nucleotides outside the gene matches: 4. From germline, CDR1 is MGHRA and CDR2 YSYEKL. CDR3 in amino acids: CASSPGLAGPTDTQYF. In DNA, the CDR3 is TGCGCCAGCAGCCCAGGACTAGCGGGACCCACAGATACGCAGTATTTT.

This rearrangement joins TRBV7-8 to TRBJ2-3; 9 positions agree with TRBD1. Germline V CDR1 and CDR2: SGHVS, FQNEAQ. J gave up 2 bases and V 5 bases, and 5 bases lay outside the gene matches. The CDR3 length is 15 residues. The CDR3 is CASSLDRGPTDTQYF. DNA of the CDR3: TGTGCCAGCAGCCTGGACAGGGGACCCACAGATACGCAGTATTTT.

This clone was observed a single time. V gene TRBV9 combines with J gene TRBJ2-3; D remains unclear. V lost 0 bases and J 9 bases, leaving 8 bases between the germline ends. Germline CDR1 reads SGDLS; CDR2 reads YYNGEE. This CDR3 is built from 12 residues. CDR3 nucleotides: TGTGCCAGCAGCGTAGATATGTCGACGCAGTATTTT. This sequence encodes CASSVDMSTQYF.

The chain employs TRBV6-5 and TRBJ2-2; tentatively, D is TRBD1 (5 bases). Germline CDR1 is MNHEY and CDR2 is SVGAGI. V shed 7 bases and J shed 5 bases, with 11 bases lying between them. The CDR3 is 13 residues long. CDR3 DNA sequence: TGTGCCAGCAATCAGGGTGGGACCGGGGAGCTGTTTTTT. Protein: CASNQGGTGELFF.